The table lists the clone carrying this T cell receptor beta chain with a few counts. Libraries were prepared by immunoSEQ multiplex PCR; TCRdb keeps only in-frame clonotypes and omits some of them. The sample includes 2 million to 3 million clones, 90% to 95% of them seen just once. The sample is drawn from a study of shared clonotypes between healthy human individuals. This sequence was found in a man between 18 and 29 years old in good health. Some clones in this sample may be carry-over from other donors' samples. The sequenced sample was naive CD4+ T cells from PBMCs. Subset indicated: CD45RA+ positively selected.

The CDR3 nucleotides read TGTGCCAGCAGCCAAGTGGGACAGCCTGCAACTAATGAAAAACTGTTTTTT. Translated: CASSQVGQPATNEKLFF. The V call is TRBV4-2, the J call TRBJ1-4; 7 bases align to TRBD1. The length of the CDR3 is 17 residues. CDR1 and CDR2 (germline): LGHNA, YNFKEQ. Trimming cost V 1 base and J 0 bases; bases outside gene matches: 5.